The 4 T cell receptor beta chains presented below share a single source sample, sequenced in a study of Tregs in tolerant kidney transplant recipients. Libraries were prepared by immunoSEQ multiplex PCR; TCRdb keeps only in-frame clonotypes and omits some of them. The repertoire includes around 20,000 clones, 82% of them detected once, and roughly 2.5% sits in the top ten. Sequencing was performed on Tregs from blood. Receptors originate from a human donor in good health.

The rearrangement uses TRBV30 and TRBJ2-7, with 11 positions matching TRBD1. Trimming cost V 2 bases and J 6 bases; bases outside gene matches: 6. Germline CDR1 and CDR2: GTSNPN and SVGIG (reference sequence). The CDR3 is made up of 14 amino acids. DNA of the CDR3: TGTGCCTGGAGTCCCCTGGGACAGGGGGGCGAGCAGTACTTC. Its translation: CAWSPLGQGGEQYF.

V usage is TRBV6-1 and J usage is TRBJ2-7; the D gene is possibly TRBD1 (6 bases). Trimming stripped 6 bases from V and 4 bases from J, with 10 bases between. Looked up from germline, CDR1 is MNHNS and CDR2 is SASEGT. There are 12 residues in the CDR3. CDR3 in amino acids: CASSLQGYEQYF. The CDR3 nucleotides read TGTGCCAGCAGCCTACAGGGATACGAGCAGTACTTC.

The chain is built from TRBV27 and TRBJ2-1; possible D gene TRBD2, 6 bases. Germline V gene lookup returns CDR1 MNHEY and CDR2 SMNVEV (reference sequence). The V end was cut by 5 bases, the J end by 8 bases, with 19 bases between. The CDR3 runs 15 residues. The CDR3 region has the DNA TGTGCCAGCAGTCTACAGCGGGCTGAGATAGATGAGCAGTTCTTC. Translation gives CASSLQRAEIDEQFF.

This sequence joins TRBV7-9 and TRBJ1-3; D is possibly TRBD1 (6 bases). This CDR3 is 14 amino acids long. Germline values: CDR1 SEHNR, CDR2 FQNEAQ (reference sequence). Trimming removed 4 bases at V and 2 bases at J, with 9 bases between. CDR3 in DNA: TGTGCCAGCAGCTCCGGGACACCTGGAAACACCATATATTTT. This gives the protein CASSSGTPGNTIYF. Drawing the rest from reference TRBV7-9 and TRBJ1-3, the complete variable domain is DTGVSQNPRHKITKRGQNVTFRCDPISEHNRLYWYRQTLGQGPEFLTYFQNEAQLEKSRLLSDRFSAERPKGSFSTLEIQRTEQGDSAMYLCASSSGTPGNTIYFGEGSWLTVV.